The 22 T cell receptor beta chains below come from one sample, sequenced in a study of tumor and adjacent non-tumor tissue in lung cancer. TCRbeta libraries were built with three rounds of nested PCR, modified from ARM-PCR. Each CDR3 protein is one row after TCRdb ran MiXCR on the multiplex PCR reads. The table shows some 84,000 distinct CDR3 sequences, with around three fifths occurring only once. The template was RNA from unsorted bulk tissue. Sequenced: lung tumor tissue. These TCRs come from a man aged 70 or older with non-small cell lung cancer.

This clonotype has at least ten counts. J is TRBJ1-2 and V is TRBV15; 7 nucleotides align to TRBD1. CDR1 is LNHNV, CDR2 YYDKDF, per germline (reference sequence). V lost 9 bases to trimming and J lost 4 bases; unmatched junction nucleotides: 14. The CDR3 contains 15 residues. CDR3 in amino acids: CATNSEGTGAYGYTF. The CDR3 DNA is TGTGCCACTAACTCGGAAGGAACAGGGGCCTATGGCTACACCTTC.

Notes on this clonotype: Its ends do not fully match the called genes, so a read error is possible. The DNA for the CDR3 is TGTGCCAGCGGCTCTGGAGGGGGGAAGAACACAGGGGAGCTGTTTTTT. Translating it yields CASGSGGGKNTGELFF. The chain links TRBV11-2 to TRBJ2-2; possibly TRBD1 or TRBD2 for D (6 bases each). The CDR3 runs to 16 residues. From germline, CDR1 is SGHAT and CDR2 FQNNGV.

Note on this clonotype: At one end, the junction sequence differs from germline, possibly due to a read error. The chain couples TRBV11-2 to TRBJ2-5; weak D call: TRBD2 (5 bases). The CDR3 length is 14 residues. Germline V gene data show CDR1 as SGHAT and CDR2 as FQNNGV. The CDR3 coding sequence is TGCGCCGGCAACCTAGTTGGAGGCCAAGAGACCCAGTACTTC. This sequence encodes CAGNLVGGQETQYF.

This clonotype occurred many times. The rearrangement joins TRBV6-1 to TRBJ1-6, with D perhaps matching TRBD1 (5 bases). Germline V gene lookup returns CDR1 MNHNS and CDR2 SASEGT. V was cut by 5 bases and J by 0 bases, with 17 bases left in between. This CDR3 has 18 residues. CDR3 residues: CASSPKGSLSSYNSPLHF. CDR3 DNA: TGTGCCAGCAGTCCCAAGGGGTCTTTGAGCTCCTATAATTCACCCCTCCACTTT.

This clonotype showed up many times. The chain uses TRBV29-1 and TRBJ1-2, with 9 bases lining up with TRBD1. Germline V gives CDR1 SQVTM, CDR2 ANQGSEA. The CDR3 has 14 amino acids. V lost 3 bases, J lost 4 bases, and 6 bases stayed unmatched. The CDR3 here is CSVERQGEPYGYTF. In DNA form, the CDR3 reads TGCAGCGTTGAGAGACAGGGGGAACCCTATGGCTACACCTTC.

Of note for this clonotype: A much larger clone is a single base away; this may be a read error. The chain carries TRBV20-1 and TRBJ1-3; D ambiguous. With 6 bases removed from V and 4 bases from J, the gap between germline ends came to 13 bases. There are 13 residues in the CDR3. From germline, CDR1 is DFQATT and CDR2 SNEGSKA (reference sequence). CDR3 in amino acids: CSAIQTAGNTIYF. In DNA form, the CDR3 reads TGCAGTGCCATACAGACCGCCGGAAACACCATATATTTT.

The chain has TRBV28 and TRBJ1-2; D is possibly TRBD1 (5 bases). Trimming took 6 bases from V and 8 from J, leaving 10 bases between them. CDR3 size: 11 residues. Germline V gene lookup returns CDR1 MDHEN and CDR2 SYDVKM. CDR3: CASRRGRGYTF. The CDR3, as DNA: TGTGCCAGCAGGCGGGGCAGGGGCTACACCTTC.

The V and J genes are TRBV7-8 and TRBJ2-7, with D possibly matching TRBD1 (5 bases). CDR1 SGHVS and CDR2 FQNEAQ come from the germline V gene. This CDR3 contains 14 residues. Trimming left V 4 bases short and J 3 bases short, with 13 bases between. CDR3 bases: TGTGCCAGCAGCTCGGCCGAGACAGTCTACGAGCAGTACTTC. This gives the protein CASSSAETVYEQYF.

A note on this clonotype: A junction end diverges from the germline sequence, so it may reflect a read error. The chain links TRBV5-1 to TRBJ2-7, with unresolved D. The CDR3 is 13 amino acids. Germline values: CDR1 SGHRS, CDR2 YFSETQ. This CDR3 is CATSLNPGYEQYF. CDR3 DNA sequence: TGTGCCACCAGTCTAAACCCCGGCTATGAGCAGTACTTC.

With regard to this clonotype: A read error may produce the germline difference seen at one junction end. CDR3: CTSSQEGGEGQPQHF. The CDR3 DNA reads TGCACCAGCAGCCAAGAAGGGGGCGAGGGTCAGCCCCAGCATTTT. The chain is built from TRBV4-1 and TRBJ1-5, with 7 bases matching TRBD1. Germline assignment: CDR1 MGHRA and CDR2 YSYEKL. This CDR3 region has 15 residues.

This clonotype has a count of ten or more. Here the CDR3 reads CASSRNREILGANVLTF. The DNA for the CDR3 is TGCGCCAGCAGCCGAAACAGGGAAATCTTAGGGGCCAACGTCCTGACTTTC. The rearrangement links TRBV5-1 to TRBJ2-6; weak D call: TRBD1 (6 bases). Germline CDR1 and CDR2: SGHRS and YFSETQ. This CDR3 is built from 17 residues. Trimming took off 4 bases at V and 4 bases at J, with 18 bases between the two ends.

This clonotype was seen a single time. Here the CDR3 omits its conserved ending phenylalanine or tryptophan, so a read error is the likely source. This chain links TRBV28 with TRBJ2-3; unclear D gene. Trimming removed 5 bases from V and 7 bases from J, with 19 bases in between. The germline CDR1 and CDR2 sequences are MDHEN and SYDVKM. The CDR3 has 15 amino acids. In DNA form, the CDR3 reads TGTGCCAGCAGTCCGCCGGGCGGAACCTCAAATACGCAGTATCTT. Protein product: CASSPPGGTSNTQYL.

Concerning this clonotype itself: The conserved final phenylalanine or tryptophan is absent from the CDR3, which likely points to a read error. In DNA form, the CDR3 reads TGCGCCAGCAGCCGATGGGGGAACACTGAAGCTTTCATT. This gives the protein CASSRWGNTEAFI. The chain joins TRBV5-1 to TRBJ1-1; D gene unclear. V lost 4 bases to trimming and J lost 1 base, with 8 bases between them. This CDR3 contains 13 residues. Germline CDR1 is SGHRS and CDR2 is YFSETQ.

This clonotype came up many times. J is TRBJ2-1 and V is TRBV12-3 or TRBV12-4; 8 positions agree with TRBD2. V trimming: 6 bases; J trimming: 7 bases; junction bases outside the gene matches: 14. The CDR3 runs to 16 residues. The CDR3 sequence: CASSPFGGGYGNEQFF. CDR3 DNA sequence: TGTGCCAGCAGCCCCTTCGGGGGGGGCTATGGGAATGAGCAGTTCTTC.

This clonotype was seen ten or more times. The chain couples TRBV4-1 to TRBJ2-7; D may match TRBD1 or TRBD2 (6 bases each). This CDR3 is 18 amino acids long. Germline-derived CDR1 and CDR2 are MGHRA and YSYEKL. V lost 2 bases and J lost 4, with 24 bases in between. Here the CDR3 DNA reads TGCGCCAGCAGCCAATTTGCGGGACAACCCCTCGAGGCATACGAGCAGTACTTC. It translates to CASSQFAGQPLEAYEQYF.

As DNA, the CDR3 is TGTGCCATCAGCAGGGGGACAAAAGATGTGGAGACACACTACTTC. Protein product: CAISRGTKDVETHYF. The gene calls are TRBV10-3 and TRBJ2-5, with 7 bases lining up with TRBD1. This CDR3 comprises 15 residues. The germline V gene encodes CDR1 ENHRY and CDR2 SYGVKD. V trimming: 6 bases; J trimming: 14 bases; junction bases outside the gene matches: 21.

Concerning this clonotype: A single base separates this from a much larger clone, so it may be a read error. The conserved closing phenylalanine or tryptophan is absent in this CDR3, likely reflecting a read error. In DNA, the CDR3 is TGTGCCAGCAGTCCCCCCTCCCGGGGGACCCAGTACCTC. It translates to CASSPPSRGTQYL. V gene TRBV28 combines with J gene TRBJ2-5, with D possibly being TRBD2 (5 bases). Germline assignment: CDR1 MDHEN and CDR2 SYDVKM. Trimming cost V 5 bases and J 7 bases, with 14 bases left between them. The CDR3 extends over 13 amino acids.

This clonotype has only a few counts. This is likely a read error, given that the CDR3 carries no conserved phenylalanine or tryptophan at its end. The limits of the CDR3 on the DNA are not certain, so only TCRdb's listed CDR3 is given. CDR3 sequence reads: CATTSGGLPEFL. The chain employs TRBV11-2 and TRBJ2-1; the DNA was not used to check the table's D call, TRBD2. The CDR3 contains 12 residues when both ends are counted. CDR1 SGHAT and CDR2 FQNNGV come from the germline V gene.

A word on this clonotype: Germline is not matched at one junction end, which may reflect a read error. The J gene is TRBJ1-1, the V gene TRBV6-1; tentative D call: TRBD1 (5 bases). CDR3 length: 15 amino acids. Germline CDR1 reads MNHNS; CDR2 reads SASEGT. In DNA form, the CDR3 reads TGTGCCAGCAGTGACTCAGCAGAGGGGAGCACTGAAGCCTTCTTT. This codes for CASSDSAEGSTEAFF.

This clonotype has a single count. One base away lies a much larger clone, so this may be a sequencing read error. This chain joins TRBV5-1 and TRBJ1-1; D not certain. The CDR3 is 15 amino acids. The V and J ends lost 9 bases and 5 bases respectively, with 23 bases between them. CDR1 is SGHRS and CDR2 is YFSETQ in the germline V gene. CDR3 protein: CANKRALGSTTEAFF. The CDR3, as DNA: TGCGCCAACAAGAGGGCTCTGGGCTCTACTACTGAAGCTTTCTTT.

For this clonotype: The conserved phenylalanine or tryptophan normally closing the CDR3 is absent here, so this likely arose from a read error. The chain's CDR3 is CASSLSGAPGYTL. CDR3 bases: TGTGCCAGCAGTTTAAGTGGAGCGCCAGGCTACACCCTC. The V call is TRBV12-3 or TRBV12-4, the J call TRBJ1-2; D unresolved. V was cut by 2 bases and J by 8 bases, with 12 bases left in between. The CDR3 totals 13 residues.

Concerning this clonotype itself: A much larger clone is a single base away; this may be a read error. V gene TRBV5-6 combines with J gene TRBJ1-5; D is possibly TRBD1 (5 bases). The V gene's germline CDR1 is SGHDT and CDR2 YYEEEE. The CDR3 extends over 14 amino acids. The CDR3 nucleotides read TGTGCCAGCAGCCTCGGGGCCCGGGATCAGTCCCAGCATTTT. This encodes CASSLGARDQSQHF.